One and the same sample provided the 4 T cell receptor beta chains below, sequenced in a study of blood T cells in healthy people across ages. A sample-barcoded 5' primer and a J-beta primer mix were used in a second PCR of about 7 to 12 cycles. TCRdb called the 5' RACE reads again in MiXCR, with one record for every CDR3 protein. Of 650,000 to 800,000 distinct CDR3 sequences listed, approximately 52% are singletons. Sequenced sample: blood. The receptor source for this set is a woman older than 75 in good health.

This clonotype was counted ten times or more. The CDR3 protein is CASSPGTWGTEAFF. As DNA, the CDR3 is TGTGCCAGCAGCCCCGGGACGTGGGGCACTGAAGCTTTCTTT. V and J are TRBV7-9 and TRBJ1-1, with a tentative D call TRBD1 (5 bases). Germline assignment: CDR1 SEHNR and CDR2 FQNEAQ (reference sequence). Trimming removed 5 bases from V and 4 bases from J, with 14 bases in between. The CDR3 length is 14 residues.

This clonotype was seen a handful of times. The rearrangement joins TRBV20-1 to TRBJ2-1, with 11 bases matching TRBD2. The CDR3 sequence is 15 residues long. CDR1 and CDR2 from the germline V gene are DFQATT and SNEGSKA (reference sequence). The V segment lost 0 bases and the J segment 9 bases; nucleotides outside the gene matches: 7. The CDR3 reads CSARDRGLAAREQFF. CDR3 DNA: TGCAGTGCTAGAGACCGGGGACTAGCGGCCCGTGAGCAGTTCTTC.

The chain joins TRBV5-8 to TRBJ2-5, with 9 bases matching TRBD1. J gave up 4 bases and V 0 bases, and 22 bases lay outside the gene matches. CDR3 length equals 21 residues. Germline V gene lookup returns CDR1 SGHTS and CDR2 YDEGEE. The CDR3 DNA reads as TGTGCCAGCAGCTTGGTCAATGGACAGGGGATATATAGTGATTTGGGAGAGACCCAGTACTTC. Translation: CASSLVNGQGIYSDLGETQYF.

This chain uses TRBV20-1 with TRBJ2-1; D is uncertain. The DNA end is a closer match to TRBJ2-7, so the J assignment may be wrong. This CDR3 is built from 13 residues. Per germline, CDR1 DFQATT and CDR2 SNEGSKA (reference sequence). The CDR3 nucleotides read TGCAGTGCTACCACCGGCTCCTACAATGAGCAGTACTTC. Protein sequence: CSATTGSYNEQYF.